This is a list of T cell receptor beta chains from one sample in a study of siplizumab effects on memory and regulatory T cells. Using immunoSEQ multiplex PCR, the repertoire was profiled, and TCRdb retains in-frame clones only, with some absent. The repertoire holds more than 10,000 clones, with about 40% as singletons. Their recognized antigens are unknown. The sequencing sample was made of CFSE-low (dividing) CD8+ T cells sorted from an allogeneic mixed lymphocyte reaction. The receptors were sampled from a human donor in good health; the cells came from an allogeneic mixed lymphocyte reaction. CDR3s include the opening cysteine and the closing phenylalanine or tryptophan. D genes are given only for firm matches. The size of a clone is reported for some rows only, either as once, few or many, or as a class for expanded clones.

d_call cdr3_length j_call v_call clone_size cdr3_aa cdr3_nt
TRBD2 15 TRBJ2-7 TRBV5-5 once CASSLFLAGGYEQYF TGTGCCAGCAGCTTGTTCCTAGCGGGGGGTTACGAGCAGTACTTC
NA 13 TRBJ1-1 TRBV30 NA CAWSVGLGVGAFF TGTGCCTGGAGTGTCGGGTTGGGGGTGGGGGCTTTCTTT
TRBD2 15 TRBJ2-1 TRBV7-2 NA CASSQVLAGGLEQFF TGTGCCAGCAGCCAAGTGCTAGCGGGAGGGTTAGAGCAGTTCTTC
TRBD2 16 TRBJ2-1 TRBV7-9 few CASSLPSGGFYNEQFF TGTGCCAGCAGCTTACCTAGCGGGGGCTTCTACAATGAGCAGTTCTTC
TRBD2 17 TRBJ2-5 TRBV6-4 NA CASSPPGTSGGQETQYF TGTGCCAGCAGTCCCCCCGGGACTAGCGGGGGGCAAGAGACCCAGTACTTC
NA 13 TRBJ2-1 TRBV27 NA CASSFDIANEQFF TGTGCCAGCAGTTTTGACATAGCCAATGAGCAGTTCTTC
NA 13 TRBJ1-1 TRBV27 NA CASSLFGNTEAFF TGTGCCAGCAGTTTATTCGGGAACACTGAAGCTTTCTTT
NA 16 TRBJ2-2 TRBV5-4 NA CASSFGAASNTGELFF TGTGCCAGCAGCTTCGGGGCGGCTTCGAACACCGGGGAGCTGTTTTTT
TRBD2 14 TRBJ2-1 TRBV5-4 NA CASSGGLAGVEQFF TGTGCCAGCAGCGGCGGGCTAGCGGGAGTTGAGCAGTTCTTC
NA 14 TRBJ1-3 TRBV7-3 NA CASSPGGLGNTIYF TGTGCCAGCAGCCCGGGGGGACTCGGAAACACCATATATTTT
NA 15 TRBJ2-1 TRBV27 NA CASSGPGTFPNEQFF TGTGCCAGCAGTGGTCCAGGGACGTTCCCAAATGAGCAGTTCTTC
NA 12 TRBJ2-2 TRBV27 NA CASSLLRGELFF TGTGCCAGCAGTTTGCTTCGCGGGGAGCTGTTTTTT
TRBD2 15 TRBJ2-5 TRBV6-5 NA CASTRLAGGQETQYF TGTGCCAGTACCCGACTAGCGGGGGGACAAGAGACCCAGTACTTC
NA 16 TRBJ1-2 TRBV4-2 NA CASSQDLGALLDGYTF TGTGCCAGCAGCCAAGATCTTGGGGCCCTCCTGGATGGCTACACCTTC
NA 15 TRBJ1-6 TRBV30 NA CAYKWGASYNSPLHF TGTGCATATAAATGGGGGGCGTCGTATAATTCACCCCTCCACTTT
TRBD1 15 TRBJ1-6 TRBV7-3 NA CASSLPGQGNPPLHF TGTGCCAGCAGCTTACCGGGACAGGGGAATCCACCCCTCCACTTT
NA 15 TRBJ1-1 TRBV6-5 few CASRRPTGLDTEAFF TGTGCCAGCAGACGCCCAACAGGGTTGGACACTGAAGCTTTCTTT